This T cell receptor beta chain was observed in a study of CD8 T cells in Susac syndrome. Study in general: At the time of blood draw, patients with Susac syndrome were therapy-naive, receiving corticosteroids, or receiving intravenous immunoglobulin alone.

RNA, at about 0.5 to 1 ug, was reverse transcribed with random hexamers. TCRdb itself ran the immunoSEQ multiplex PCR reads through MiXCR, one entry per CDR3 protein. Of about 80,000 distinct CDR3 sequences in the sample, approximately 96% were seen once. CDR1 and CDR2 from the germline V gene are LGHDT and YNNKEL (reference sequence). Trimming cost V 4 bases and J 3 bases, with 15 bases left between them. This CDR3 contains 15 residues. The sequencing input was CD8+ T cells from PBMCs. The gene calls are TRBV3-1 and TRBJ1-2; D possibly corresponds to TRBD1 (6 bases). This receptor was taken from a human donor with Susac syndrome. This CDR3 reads CASSPSSGADYGYTF. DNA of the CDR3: TGTGCCAGCAGCCCCTCCTCGGGGGCCGACTATGGCTACACCTTC. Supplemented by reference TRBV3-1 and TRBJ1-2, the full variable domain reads DTAVSQTPKYLVTQMGNDKSIKCEQNLGHDTMYWYKQDSKKFLKIMFSYNNKELIINETVPNRFSPKSPDKAHLNLHINSLELGDSAVYFCASSPSSGADYGYTFGSGTRLTVV.